This T cell receptor beta chain was recorded in a study of blood T cell repertoires in COVID-19. Overall study context: COVID-19 samples, acute and convalescent, were from the United States, Italy and Spain. Sources were T cells, B-cell-depleted T cells, or PBMCs; the material itself was cDNA or gDNA.

V dropped 7 bases and J dropped 7; count of bases not matched to a gene: 10. Germline CDR1 is SNHLY and CDR2 is FYNNEI. CDR3 size: 15 residues. Source study methods: By means of reference gene primer amplification, nucleated cell counts were estimated. Method: immunoSEQ multiplex PCR; TCRdb's copy keeps in-frame clones and lacks some. V and J calls plus clone size are reproduced from that table; the DNA served to infer D and trimming. Of some 60,000 clones listed, more than 75% are singletons. The source is a man between 60 and 75 years old with acute or convalescent COVID-19. The specimen sequenced was peripheral blood. The chain links TRBV2 to TRBJ1-2; 12 bases agree with TRBD1. In nucleotides, the CDR3 is TGTGCCAGCAAGTCCCCGGGACAGGGGGCAGGTGGCTACACCTTC. The encoded protein is CASKSPGQGAGGYTF.